These 18 T cell receptor beta chains came from one sample sequenced in a study of blood T cells in healthy people across ages. Together with a sample-barcoded 5' primer, a J-beta primer mix was included in a second PCR lasting about 7 to 11 cycles. Each CDR3 protein gets one entry after TCRdb re-called the 5' RACE reads with MiXCR. This table holds just under 550,000 distinct CDR3 sequences, around 24% found once. These records were also assigned to another study, of T cells of mothers and their children.

Sequencing was performed on blood. The receptor set was obtained from a boy between 10 and 17 years old in good health.

The chain couples TRBV3-1 to TRBJ2-1; 7 nucleotides align to TRBD2. CDR3 length: 15 amino acids. Trimming took 1 base from V and 2 from J; bases not matched to a gene: 2. Germline V CDR1 and CDR2: LGHDT, YNNKEL (reference sequence). The CDR3: CASSQAGGPYNEQFF. The CDR3 DNA sequence: TGTGCCAGCAGCCAAGCGGGGGGACCCTACAATGAGCAGTTCTTC.

This chain links TRBV28 with TRBJ2-5, with D tentatively TRBD1 (6 bases). Near its end, the DNA agrees better with TRBJ2-7, so the J call may be wrong. CDR3 length: 15 amino acids. The germline gives CDR1 MDHEN, CDR2 SYDVKM. CDR3 loop: CASSLRSGASYEQYF. The CDR3 region has the DNA TGTGCCAGCAGTTTGCGGTCAGGGGCGTCCTACGAGCAGTACTTC.

The rearrangement links TRBV5-1 to TRBJ2-3; 8 bases are shared with TRBD2. With 0 bases clipped from V and 1 base from J, the junction kept 7 bases outside the gene matches. Germline loops: CDR1 SGHRS, CDR2 YFSETQ. The CDR3 runs 17 residues. The CDR3 is CASSLEVAGRRTDTQYF. The CDR3 region has the DNA TGCGCCAGCAGCTTGGAGGTAGCGGGGAGACGCACAGATACGCAGTATTTT.

The rearrangement uses TRBV12-3 or TRBV12-4 and TRBJ2-5; no definite D call. The DNA matches TRBJ2-7 better at its end, which makes the J call doubtful. The length of the CDR3 is 19 residues. The CDR3 DNA reads TGTGCCAGCAGTTTAGCCCAACTAAGGTCCCCCCTCAGCTCCTACGAGCAGTACTTC. Amino acids: CASSLAQLRSPLSSYEQYF.

This clonotype was seen more than once but under ten times. The chain carries TRBV2 and TRBJ1-4, with 7 bases that match TRBD1. From germline, CDR1 is SNHLY and CDR2 FYNNEI. J lost 3 bases, V lost 7 bases, and 8 bases had no gene match. The CDR3 is made up of 15 amino acids. CDR3 sequence reads: CASKLQGVSNEKLFF. The CDR3 DNA reads TGTGCCAGCAAGCTCCAGGGGGTGTCTAATGAAAAACTGTTTTTT.

This clonotype was detected only a few times. The chain has TRBV28 and TRBJ2-5, with D perhaps matching TRBD1 (5 bases). The DNA end favors TRBJ2-7, so the J call may be wrong. The V gene's germline CDR1 is MDHEN and CDR2 SYDVKM. CDR3 length equals 11 residues. The CDR3 here is CASSPDSEQYF. CDR3 sequence (DNA): TGTGCCAGCAGTCCAGACAGCGAGCAGTACTTC.

In this sample, this clonotype turned up a few times. The chain carries TRBV24-1 and TRBJ2-1; the match to TRBD2 covers 11 bases. The CDR3 is 17 amino acids. Germline assignment: CDR1 KGHDR and CDR2 SFDVKD. V trimming: 6 bases; J trimming: 7 bases; junction bases outside the gene matches: 13. The CDR3 spells CATSPGTSGPPGNEQFF. Here the CDR3 DNA reads TGTGCCACCAGTCCTGGGACTAGCGGACCACCCGGGAATGAGCAGTTCTTC.

In this sample, this clonotype turned up a few times. J is TRBJ2-5 and V is TRBV6-5; 7 nucleotides agree with TRBD2. V gave up 5 bases and J gave up 4 bases; unmatched junction bases: 7. In germline, CDR1 is MNHEY, CDR2 SVGAGI. There are 14 residues in the CDR3. The CDR3 loop reads CASSGGGYGETQYF. In nucleotides, the CDR3 is TGTGCCAGCAGTGGGGGGGGGTATGGAGAGACCCAGTACTTC.

This rearrangement joins TRBV12-3 or TRBV12-4 to TRBJ1-2; unclear D gene. V was clipped by 7 bases and J by 4 bases, with 16 bases between them. The CDR3 extends over 14 amino acids. The CDR3 is CASTKRTASYGYTF. CDR3 sequence (DNA): TGTGCCAGCACCAAGAGGACTGCCAGCTATGGCTACACCTTC.

In its sample, this clonotype was seen a few times. At one end the junction does not follow the germline gene, possibly because of a read error. This chain uses TRBV28 with TRBJ2-3; 15 bases agree with TRBD2. This CDR3 contains 18 residues. Germline V gene lookup returns CDR1 MDHEN and CDR2 SYDVKM. In DNA, the CDR3 is TGTGCCAGTAGTTTACCCAGGACTAGCGGGAGGGCCACAGATACGCAGTATTTT. Protein: CASSLPRTSGRATDTQYF. Complete variable domain (other parts from reference TRBV28 and TRBJ2-3): DVKVTQSSRYLVKRTGEKVFLECVQDMDHENMFWYRQDPGLGLRLIYFSYDVKMKEKGDIPEGYSVSREKKERFSLILESASTNQTSMYLCASSLPRTSGRATDTQYFGPGTRLTVL.

The rearrangement uses TRBV28 and TRBJ1-1; the match to TRBD1 covers 7 bases. The trim removed 2 bases at V and 3 bases at J, leaving 12 bases unmatched. CDR1 is MDHEN, CDR2 SYDVKM, per germline. This CDR3 has 17 residues. The DNA for the CDR3 is TGTGCCAGCAGTTTAAGATCAATCCGGGACAGCGACACTGAAGCTTTCTTT. The encoded protein is CASSLRSIRDSDTEAFF.

V usage is TRBV6-2 or TRBV6-3 and J usage is TRBJ2-7, with TRBD2 as a possible D gene (5 bases). The CDR3 is made up of 14 amino acids. Deletions cut 5 bases from V and 3 bases from J, with 14 bases between. The germline gives CDR1 MNHEY, CDR2 SVGEGT. The DNA of the CDR3 is TGTGCCAGCAGTCAGCCCGGGGTTTTCTACGAGCAGTACTTC. Translated: CASSQPGVFYEQYF.

Many counts were recorded for this clonotype. V gene TRBV7-9 combines with J gene TRBJ1-1; D perhaps matches TRBD1 (5 bases). V lost 5 bases, J lost 3 bases, and 10 bases lay in between. This CDR3 is 13 amino acids long. Germline CDR1 and CDR2: SEHNR and FQNEAQ (reference sequence). For the CDR3, the DNA is TGTGCCAGCAGCCCTGGGGCGTACACTGAAGCTTTCTTT. Translation: CASSPGAYTEAFF.

In this sample, this clonotype turned up a few times. V and J are TRBV28 and TRBJ2-7, with TRBD2 as a possible D gene (7 bases). The ends were cut back, 2 bases at V and 5 bases at J, with 16 bases in the middle. Germline CDR1 is MDHEN and CDR2 is SYDVKM. CDR3 length equals 15 residues. For the CDR3, the DNA is TGTGCCAGCAGTTTAATCCGAGGGGGGGTCGACGAGCAGTACTTC. Its translation is CASSLIRGGVDEQYF.

A few counts support this clonotype. The CDR3 bases are TGCAGTGCTACTCCGCGGAATGAGCAGTTCTTC. It codes for CSATPRNEQFF. This chain links TRBV20-1 with TRBJ2-1; D ambiguous. The CDR3 has 11 residues. V gave up 4 bases and J gave up 7 bases, with 8 bases separating them. CDR1 is DFQATT, CDR2 SNEGSKA, per germline (reference sequence).

The chain carries TRBV18 and TRBJ1-4; 7 bases agree with TRBD1. The germline CDR1 and CDR2 sequences are KGHSH and LQKENI. The CDR3 totals 14 residues. J gave up 6 bases and V 4 bases, and 5 bases lay outside the gene matches. In DNA, the CDR3 is TGTGCCAGCTCACTCGACAGGGTGGATGAAAAACTGTTTTTT. Translated: CASSLDRVDEKLFF.

The rearrangement uses TRBV9 and TRBJ2-5, with 15 bases identical to TRBD2. Germline V gene lookup returns CDR1 SGDLS and CDR2 YYNGEE. Germline trimming cut 6 bases from V and 5 bases from J; bases unmatched to any gene: 8. This CDR3 comprises 16 residues. CDR3 nucleotide sequence: TGTGCCAGCACCCCAGGACTAGCGGGGGGGGTTGAGACCCAGTACTTC. Translated, it gives CASTPGLAGGVETQYF.

This clonotype has a handful of counts. The J gene is TRBJ1-6, the V gene TRBV7-2; D is unclear. Trimming pared 5 bases from V and 9 bases from J, leaving 11 bases between. Germline assignment: CDR1 SGHTA and CDR2 FQGNSA. CDR3 length: 13 amino acids. The CDR3 coding sequence is TGTGCCAGCAGCGCGGAGGGCGGTTCACCCCTCCACTTT. This sequence encodes CASSAEGGSPLHF.